This T cell receptor beta chain was documented in a study of blood T cell repertoires in COVID-19. Overall study context: Acute and convalescent COVID-19 specimens originated in the United States, Italy and Spain. PBMCs, B-cell-depleted T cells, or T cells provided the cDNA or gDNA that made up the material.

The CDR3 runs to 18 residues. V was cut by 3 bases and J by 0 bases, with 22 bases left in between. Germline assignment: CDR1 SGHDT and CDR2 YYEEEE. Seattle patient enrollment occurred during active infection, with longitudinal follow-up thereafter. This clone was observed a few times. In the authors' workflow: The assay estimated nucleated cells by amplifying reference gene primers. Produced via immunoSEQ multiplex PCR; TCRdb's table is partial and in-frame only. V and J calls and clone size are given by that table; D and trimming were obtained from the DNA. Of about 230,000 clones in the sample, more than 75% were seen once.

Specimen: peripheral blood. This chain links TRBV5-6 with TRBJ2-7, with D possibly TRBD1 on 6 matching bases. The receptor was isolated from a man aged 45 to 65 with COVID-19, enrolled during active disease. This CDR3 is CASSSTGVLGKSSYEQYF. The CDR3 region has the DNA TGTGCCAGCAGCTCGACAGGAGTACTTGGGAAGAGCTCCTACGAGCAGTACTTC.